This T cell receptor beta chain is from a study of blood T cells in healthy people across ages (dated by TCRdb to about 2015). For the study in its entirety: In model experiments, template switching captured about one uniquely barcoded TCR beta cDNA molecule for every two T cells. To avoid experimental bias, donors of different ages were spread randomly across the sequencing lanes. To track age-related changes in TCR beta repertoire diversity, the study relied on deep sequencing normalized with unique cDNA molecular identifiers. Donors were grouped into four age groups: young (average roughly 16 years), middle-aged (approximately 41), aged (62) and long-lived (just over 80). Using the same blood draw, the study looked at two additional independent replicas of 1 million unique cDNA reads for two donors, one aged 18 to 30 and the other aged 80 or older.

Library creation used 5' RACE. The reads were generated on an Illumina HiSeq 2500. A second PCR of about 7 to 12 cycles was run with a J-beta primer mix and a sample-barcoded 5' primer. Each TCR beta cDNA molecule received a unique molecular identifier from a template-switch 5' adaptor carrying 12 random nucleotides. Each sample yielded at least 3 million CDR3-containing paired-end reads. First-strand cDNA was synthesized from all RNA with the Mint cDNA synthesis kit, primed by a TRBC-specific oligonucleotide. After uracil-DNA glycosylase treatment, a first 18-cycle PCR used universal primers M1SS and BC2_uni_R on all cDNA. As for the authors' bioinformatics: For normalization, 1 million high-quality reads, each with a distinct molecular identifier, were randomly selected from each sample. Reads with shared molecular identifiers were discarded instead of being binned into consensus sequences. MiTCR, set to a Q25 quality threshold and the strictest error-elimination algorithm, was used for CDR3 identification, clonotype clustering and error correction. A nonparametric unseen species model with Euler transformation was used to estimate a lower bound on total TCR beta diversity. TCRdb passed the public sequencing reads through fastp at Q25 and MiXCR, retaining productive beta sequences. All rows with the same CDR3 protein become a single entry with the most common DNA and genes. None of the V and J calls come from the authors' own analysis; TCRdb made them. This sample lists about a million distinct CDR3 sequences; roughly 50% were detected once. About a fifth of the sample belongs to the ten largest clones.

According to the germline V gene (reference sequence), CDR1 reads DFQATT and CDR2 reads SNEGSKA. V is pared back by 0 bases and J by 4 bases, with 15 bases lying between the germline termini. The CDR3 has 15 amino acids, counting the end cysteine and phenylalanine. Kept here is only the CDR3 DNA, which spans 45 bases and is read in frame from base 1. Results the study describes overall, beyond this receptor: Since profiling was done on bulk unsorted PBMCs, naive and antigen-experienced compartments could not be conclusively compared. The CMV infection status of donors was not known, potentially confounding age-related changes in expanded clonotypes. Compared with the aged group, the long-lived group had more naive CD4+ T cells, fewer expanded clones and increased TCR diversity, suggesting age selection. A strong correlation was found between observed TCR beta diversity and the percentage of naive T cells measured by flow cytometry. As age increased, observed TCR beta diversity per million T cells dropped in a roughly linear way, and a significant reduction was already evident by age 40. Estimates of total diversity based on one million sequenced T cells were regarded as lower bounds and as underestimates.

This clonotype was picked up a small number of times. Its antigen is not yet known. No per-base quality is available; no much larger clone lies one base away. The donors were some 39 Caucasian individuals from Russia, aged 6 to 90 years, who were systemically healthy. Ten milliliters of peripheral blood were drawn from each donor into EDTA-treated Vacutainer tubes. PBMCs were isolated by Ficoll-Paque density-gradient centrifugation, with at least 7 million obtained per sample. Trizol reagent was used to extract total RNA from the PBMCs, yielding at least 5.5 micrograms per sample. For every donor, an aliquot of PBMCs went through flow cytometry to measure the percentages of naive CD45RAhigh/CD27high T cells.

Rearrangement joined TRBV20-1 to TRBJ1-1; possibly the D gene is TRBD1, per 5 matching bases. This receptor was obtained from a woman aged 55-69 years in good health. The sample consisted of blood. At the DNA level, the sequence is TGCAGTGCTAGAGATATGGTAGGGGAAACCACTGAAGCTTTCTTT. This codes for CSARDMVGETTEAFF.